A single TCR beta chain is shown here with its context. Antigen: not known. This CDR3 spans 16 amino acids. CDR1 is KGHSH and CDR2 is LQKENI in the germline V gene. V was clipped by 2 bases and J by 2 bases; unmatched bases: 6. The sample is drawn from a study of cytomegalovirus exposure and HLA in healthy donors. The study, taken as a whole, reports: A later look showed TCR association rates differing by HLA locus, highest for DRB1 and lowest for HLA-C. Cytomegalovirus status, reportedly, was diagnosed with high specificity and sensitivity by the classifier. TRBV6-2, TRBV6-3 and other indistinguishable V segments were excluded. Later on, an analysis tied 15,000 to 20,000 TCR beta sequences to HLA alleles at 0.05 false discovery rate.

PCR was performed using 60 Vbeta and 13 Jbeta primers. The method was immunoSEQ multiplex PCR; TCRdb's version includes in-frame clones alone and lacks a portion of them. This sample has some 160,000 clones, with 60% to 85% found just once. The specimen was PBMCs. The chain is built from TRBV18 and TRBJ2-7; 10 nucleotides agree with TRBD1. This receptor was obtained from a woman in her thirties or forties in good health and CMV-seropositive. The chain's CDR3 is CASSPGDRGHAYEQYF. CDR3 nucleotides: TGTGCCAGCTCACCAGGGGACAGGGGACATGCCTACGAGCAGTACTTC.